Listed below are T cell receptor beta chains from one sample, sequenced in a study of cytomegalovirus exposure and HLA in healthy donors. Sequencing used immunoSEQ multiplex PCR; TCRdb keeps in-frame clones, though not all of them. The table shows about 76,000 clones, with about 76% occurring only once. The sample taken for sequencing was PBMCs. These receptors came from a male donor in good health and CMV-seropositive. CDR3s include the opening cysteine and the closing phenylalanine or tryptophan. A D gene is named only where the DNA matches it firmly. The size of a clone is reported for some rows only, either as once, few or many, or as a class for expanded clones.

TRBJ1-6 TRBV25-1 once TRBD1 TGTGCCAGGACAGGGGTTCGGCATTCACCCCTCCACTTT CARTGVRHSPLHF
TRBJ2-1 TRBV7-6 NA TRBD2 TGTGCCAGCAGCTTAGATCGGGCTAGCGGGGGGGGTGAGCAGTTCTTC CASSLDRASGGGEQFF
TRBJ1-3 TRBV30 once NA TGTGCCGTCTCCACTCTAGGCGGAAACACCATATATTTT CAVSTLGGNTIYF
TRBJ1-3 TRBV30 NA TRBD1 TGTGCCTGGAGGGTGCAGGGGGTCAGAAACACCATATATTTT CAWRVQGVRNTIYF
TRBJ2-3 TRBV27 NA TRBD1 TGTGCCAGTTCCAGGGGGACAGGTAGCACAGATACGCAGTATTTT CASSRGTGSTDTQYF
TRBJ1-1 TRBV6-6 NA TRBD1 TGTGCCAGCAGTCCACGGACAGGGAACACTGAAGCTTTCTTT CASSPRTGNTEAFF
TRBJ1-1 TRBV7-9 NA NA TGTGCCAGCAGCTTTTTAGCCCCTGAAGCTTTCTTT CASSFLAPEAFF
TRBJ1-6 TRBV18 NA NA TGTGCCAGCTCACCACATGCAGGAGGCAATTCACCCCTCCACTTT CASSPHAGGNSPLHF
TRBJ2-3 TRBV11-3 NA NA TGTGCCAGGGGGACTGGAATTAGCACAGATACGCAGTATTTT CARGTGISTDTQYF
TRBJ1-2 TRBV4-2 NA TRBD1 TGTGCCAGCAGCCCCGGACAGGGCGACTATGGCTACACCTTC CASSPGQGDYGYTF
TRBJ1-6 TRBV4-1 NA TRBD1 TGCGCCAGCAGCCAAATGGGACAGGGGAATTCACCCCTCCACTTT CASSQMGQGNSPLHF
TRBJ2-7 TRBV27 few TRBD1 TGTGCCAGCAGGACAGGGGGCGCGGTCTACGAGCAGTACTTC CASRTGGAVYEQYF
TRBJ2-5 TRBV25-1 NA TRBD1 TGTGCCAGCAGTGCCTGGACAGGGAAGACCCAGTACTTC CASSAWTGKTQYF
TRBJ2-7 TRBV7-8 NA NA TGTGCCAGCAGCTTTGTGGGCTCCTACGAGCAGTACTTC CASSFVGSYEQYF
TRBJ2-7 TRBV15 NA NA TGTGCCACCGGCCCGGGTGTGGGTAGCAGCGAGCAGTACTTC CATGPGVGSSEQYF
TRBJ2-1 TRBV30 NA NA TGTGCCTGGAGTTCACAGGGTTTAGGCAATGAGCAGTTCTTC CAWSSQGLGNEQFF
TRBJ2-1 TRBV10-3 NA TRBD2 TGTGCCATCAGCGCCGGGACTAGCTACCATGAGCAGTTCTTC CAISAGTSYHEQFF
TRBJ2-1 TRBV4-3 NA TRBD2 TGCGCCAGCAGCCAGGATACTAGCGGGGTATACAATGAGCAGTTCTTC CASSQDTSGVYNEQFF
TRBJ1-1 TRBV5-6 NA NA TGTGCCAGCAGCTTGAGGGGGACTGAAGCTTTCTTT CASSLRGTEAFF
TRBJ2-1 TRBV27 NA NA TGTGCCAGCACCCTAGGCTACAATGAGCAGTTCTTC CASTLGYNEQFF
TRBJ1-4 TRBV9 NA TRBD1 TGTGCCAGCAGCGTCGGACAGGGTTTGGATGAAAAACTGTTTTTT CASSVGQGLDEKLFF
TRBJ1-5 TRBV5-4 few NA TGTGCCAGCAGTGACAGTAATAGCAATCAGCCCCAGCATTTT CASSDSNSNQPQHF
TRBJ2-7 TRBV4-1 NA NA TGCGCCAGCAGCCAGAACAGGGTTGGCGAGCAGTACTTC CASSQNRVGEQYF
TRBJ2-3 TRBV4-2 NA NA TGTGCCAGCAGCCTAGGGGCCCAGGGGTCAGATACGCAGTATTTT CASSLGAQGSDTQYF
TRBJ1-2 TRBV5-1 NA NA TGCGCCAGCAGCCCAAGCGACAGCTATGGCTACACCTTC CASSPSDSYGYTF
TRBJ2-7 TRBV4-3 once TRBD2 TGCGCCAGCAGCCAAGAGCGGGGGGGCCTCTCGTACGAGCAGTACTTC CASSQERGGLSYEQYF
TRBJ2-4 TRBV4-3 few NA TGCGCCAGCAGCCAAGCTGAGGGGAGGTTAACCAAAAACATTCAGTACTTC CASSQAEGRLTKNIQYF
TRBJ1-2 TRBV6-6 once NA TGTGCCAGCAGCGACATCTATGGCTACACCTTC CASSDIYGYTF
TRBJ1-4 TRBV6-6 NA NA TGTGCCAGCAGTTACGGTGGCAGTAATGAAAAACTGTTTTTT CASSYGGSNEKLFF
TRBJ2-3 TRBV9 NA NA TGTGCCAGCAGCGTAACATCAGGTTTGTTAGATACGCAGTATTTT CASSVTSGLLDTQYF
TRBJ2-7 TRBV7-3 NA NA TGTGCCAGCAGCTTAACCCGACAGGACGAGCAGTACTTC CASSLTRQDEQYF
TRBJ2-2 TRBV2 few NA TGTGCCAGCAGTTCACAGAGCGGAGGCACCGGGGAGCTGTTTTTT CASSSQSGGTGELFF
TRBJ1-6 TRBV28 once NA TGTGCCAGCAGTTTAAAGGGGTATCCCCTCCACTTT CASSLKGYPLHF
TRBJ1-4 TRBV13 NA TRBD1 TGTGCCAGCGCACAGGGGGCGAGTGAAAAACTGTTTTTT CASAQGASEKLFF
TRBJ2-7 TRBV20-1 NA NA TGCAGTGCTAGAGATACCTACGAGCAGTACTTC CSARDTYEQYF
TRBJ2-7 TRBV19 NA NA TGTGCCAGTAACGGCGGGATGACCTCCTACGAGCAGTACTTC CASNGGMTSYEQYF
TRBJ1-3 TRBV7-9 NA NA TGTGCCAGCAGCTTAAACGCGGGGCCTGGAAACACCATATATTTT CASSLNAGPGNTIYF
TRBJ1-4 TRBV5-1 once NA TGCGCCAGCAGCTTGGCCCAGGGCCGGGAAAAACTGTTTTTT CASSLAQGREKLFF
TRBJ2-1 TRBV27 NA NA TGTGCCAGCAGTTTCTCCGGAGGGACGTGGAATGAGCAGTTCTTC CASSFSGGTWNEQFF
TRBJ2-3 TRBV30 NA NA TGTGCCTGGAGCCGGGGTTCAGGAGCGGATACGCAGTATTTT CAWSRGSGADTQYF
TRBJ2-7 TRBV7-8 once TRBD2 TGTGCCAGCAGCTCACTAGCGGGGATATACGAGCAGTACTTC CASSSLAGIYEQYF
TRBJ2-7 TRBV28 NA NA TGTGCCAGCAGTCCGAGCGTCTACGAGCAGTACTTC CASSPSVYEQYF
TRBJ1-3 TRBV2 NA TRBD1 TGTGCCAGCAGGCGGGACAGGGGGCTGAACACCATATATTTT CASRRDRGLNTIYF
TRBJ2-3 TRBV7-3 NA NA TGTGCCAGCAGCTTACAGGCTAGCGCTACAACAGATACGCAGTATTTT CASSLQASATTDTQYF
TRBJ2-1 TRBV11-2 NA TRBD2 TGTGCCAGCAGCTTAGGACGGGGGGGAAACAATGAGCAGTTCTTC CASSLGRGGNNEQFF
TRBJ2-5 TRBV15 once TRBD2 TGTGCCACCAGCGATGGACTAGCGGGGGTGGAAGAGACCCAGTACTTC CATSDGLAGVEETQYF
TRBJ1-4 TRBV19 NA TRBD1 TGTGCCAGTAGTATTGGGGGGACAGTAGGAGAAAAACTGTTTTTT CASSIGGTVGEKLFF
TRBJ2-2 TRBV10-1 NA NA TGCGCCAGCAGTGGGGGCTCCGGGGAGCTGTTTTTT CASSGGSGELFF
TRBJ2-5 TRBV5-1 NA TRBD1 TGCGCCAGCAGCTTGGCCGGCAGGGGGCTTATTCCCTCCCAAGAGACCCAGTACTTC CASSLAGRGLIPSQETQYF
TRBJ1-2 TRBV12-5 NA TRBD1 TGTGCTAGTGGTTTGGGCCGGGACAGGTGGAACTATGGCTACACCTTC CASGLGRDRWNYGYTF